This T cell receptor (beta chain) originates from a study of CD8 T cells in ankylosing spondylitis. Broader study findings: It was reported that disease-linked clones were significantly enriched in matched ankylosing spondylitis synovial fluid. Clones linked to disease, bearing a CD8+ phenotype, were relatively rare in peripheral blood. Fewer than 10 highly homologous variants made up a TCR beta motif that seemed to typify ankylosing spondylitis blood.

This clonotype was observed many times. Its target is unknown. TCRdb reprocessed the 5' RACE reads via MiXCR and lists one record per CDR3 protein. The sample records a few hundred thousand distinct CDR3 sequences, 7% to 8% being singletons. The V and J ends lost 5 bases and 7 bases, in that order; junction bases with no gene match: 8. CDR1 is LGHDT, CDR2 YNNKEL, per germline (reference sequence). The CDR3 is 15 amino acids. J is TRBJ2-2 and V is TRBV3-1; 9 bases align to TRBD1. Sequenced material: blood, either unsorted or a sorted T cell fraction (not recorded which). This TCR was sampled from a male donor with ankylosing spondylitis. The CDR3 is CASSSRDRVLGELFF. In DNA, the CDR3 is TGTGCCAGCAGCTCGCGGGACAGGGTACTCGGGGAGCTGTTTTTT.